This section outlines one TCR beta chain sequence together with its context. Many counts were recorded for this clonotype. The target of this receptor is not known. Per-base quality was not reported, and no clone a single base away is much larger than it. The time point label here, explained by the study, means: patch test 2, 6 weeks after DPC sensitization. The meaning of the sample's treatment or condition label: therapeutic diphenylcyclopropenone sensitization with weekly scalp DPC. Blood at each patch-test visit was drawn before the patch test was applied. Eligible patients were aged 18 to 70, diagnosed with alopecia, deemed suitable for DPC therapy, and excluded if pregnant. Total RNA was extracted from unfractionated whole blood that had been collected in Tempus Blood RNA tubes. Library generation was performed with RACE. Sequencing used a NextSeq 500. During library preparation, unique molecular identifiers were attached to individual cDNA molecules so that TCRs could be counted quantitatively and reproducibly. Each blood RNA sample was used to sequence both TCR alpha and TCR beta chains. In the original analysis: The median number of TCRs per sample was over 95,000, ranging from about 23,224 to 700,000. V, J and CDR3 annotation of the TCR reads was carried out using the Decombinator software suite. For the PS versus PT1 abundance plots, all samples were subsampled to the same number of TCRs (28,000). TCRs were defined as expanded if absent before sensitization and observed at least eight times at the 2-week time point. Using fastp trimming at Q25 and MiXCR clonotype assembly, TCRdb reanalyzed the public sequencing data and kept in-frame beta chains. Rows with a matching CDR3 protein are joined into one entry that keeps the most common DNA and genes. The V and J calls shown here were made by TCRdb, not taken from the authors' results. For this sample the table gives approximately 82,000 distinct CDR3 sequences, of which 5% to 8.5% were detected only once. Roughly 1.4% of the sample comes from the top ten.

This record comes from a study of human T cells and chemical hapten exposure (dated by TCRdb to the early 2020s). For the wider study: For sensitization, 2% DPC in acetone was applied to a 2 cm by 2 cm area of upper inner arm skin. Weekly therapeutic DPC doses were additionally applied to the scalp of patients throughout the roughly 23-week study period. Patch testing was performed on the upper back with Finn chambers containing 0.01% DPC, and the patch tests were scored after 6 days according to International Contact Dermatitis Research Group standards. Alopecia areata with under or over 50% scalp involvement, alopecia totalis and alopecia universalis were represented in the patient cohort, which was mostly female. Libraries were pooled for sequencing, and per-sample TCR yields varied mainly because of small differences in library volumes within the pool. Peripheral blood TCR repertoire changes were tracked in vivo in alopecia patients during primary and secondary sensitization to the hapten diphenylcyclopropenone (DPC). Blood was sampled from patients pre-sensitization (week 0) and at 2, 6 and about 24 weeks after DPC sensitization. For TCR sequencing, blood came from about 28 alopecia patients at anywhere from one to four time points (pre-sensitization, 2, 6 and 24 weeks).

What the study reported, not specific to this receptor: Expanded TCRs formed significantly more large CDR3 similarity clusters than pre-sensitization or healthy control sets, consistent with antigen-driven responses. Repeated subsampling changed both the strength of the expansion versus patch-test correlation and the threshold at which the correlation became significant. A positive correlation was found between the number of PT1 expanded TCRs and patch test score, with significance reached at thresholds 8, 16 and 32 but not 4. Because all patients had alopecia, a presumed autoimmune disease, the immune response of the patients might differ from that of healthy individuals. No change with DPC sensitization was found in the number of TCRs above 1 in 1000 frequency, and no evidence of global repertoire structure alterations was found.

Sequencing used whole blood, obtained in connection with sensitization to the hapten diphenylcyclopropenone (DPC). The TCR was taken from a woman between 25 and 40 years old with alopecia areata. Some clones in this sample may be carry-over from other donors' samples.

The nucleotide sequence is TGTGCCAGCAGCCAAGATAGGAGCGGCGGCGCTGAAGCTTTCTTT. Its product reads: CASSQDRSGGAEAFF. The rearranged segments are TRBV4-2 and TRBJ1-1; the D gene is unclear. The trim is 0 bases for V and 6 bases for J, with a gap of 14 bases between the germline ends. The CDR3 sequence holds 15 residues, the cysteine and phenylalanine included. The kept DNA is CDR3 alone, 45 bases in frame from the first base. Based on the germline V gene, the CDR1 and CDR2 sequences are LGHNA and YNFKEQ.